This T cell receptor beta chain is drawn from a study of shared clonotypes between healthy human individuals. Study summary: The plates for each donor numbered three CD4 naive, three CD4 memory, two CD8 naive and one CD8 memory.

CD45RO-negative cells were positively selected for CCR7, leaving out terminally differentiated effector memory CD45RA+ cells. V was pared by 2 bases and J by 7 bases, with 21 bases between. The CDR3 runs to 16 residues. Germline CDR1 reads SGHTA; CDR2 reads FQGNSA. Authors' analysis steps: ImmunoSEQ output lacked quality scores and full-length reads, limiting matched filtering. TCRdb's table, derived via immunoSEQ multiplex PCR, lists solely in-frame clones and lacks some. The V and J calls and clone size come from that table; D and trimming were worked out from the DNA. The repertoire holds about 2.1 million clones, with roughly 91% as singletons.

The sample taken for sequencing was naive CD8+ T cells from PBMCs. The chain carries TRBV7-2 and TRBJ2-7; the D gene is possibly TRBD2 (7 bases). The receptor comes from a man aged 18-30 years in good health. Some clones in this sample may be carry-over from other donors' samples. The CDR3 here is CASSLLGGGAAGEQYF. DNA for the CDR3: TGTGCCAGCAGCTTATTAGGGGGAGGGGCCGCGGGTGAGCAGTACTTC. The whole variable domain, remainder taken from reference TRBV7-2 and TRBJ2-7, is GAGVSQSPSNKVTEKGKDVELRCDPISGHTALYWYRQSLGQGLEFLIYFQGNSAPDKSGLPSDRFSAERTGGSVSTLTIQRTQQEDSAVYLCASSLLGGGAAGEQYFGPGTRLTVT.